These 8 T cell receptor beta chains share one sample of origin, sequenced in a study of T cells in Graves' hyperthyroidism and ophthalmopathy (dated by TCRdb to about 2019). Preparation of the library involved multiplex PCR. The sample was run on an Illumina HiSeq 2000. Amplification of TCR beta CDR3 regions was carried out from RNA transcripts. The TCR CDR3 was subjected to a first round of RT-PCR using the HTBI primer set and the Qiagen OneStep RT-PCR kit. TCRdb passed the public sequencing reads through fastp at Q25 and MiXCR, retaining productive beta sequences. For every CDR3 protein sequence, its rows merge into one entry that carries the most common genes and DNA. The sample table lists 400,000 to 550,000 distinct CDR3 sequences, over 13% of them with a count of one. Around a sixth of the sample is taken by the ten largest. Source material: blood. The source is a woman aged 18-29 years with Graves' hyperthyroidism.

CDR3 nucleotides: TGTGCCAGCAGCTTAAGTGACGGAGCCTACGAGCAGTACGTC. Encoded protein: CASSLSDGAYEQYV. The chain is built from TRBV5-5 and TRBJ2-7, with D hard to call. With 2 bases removed from V and 2 bases from J, the gap between germline ends came to 11 bases. Looked up from germline, CDR1 is SGHKS and CDR2 is YYEKEE (reference sequence). The CDR3 covers 14 residues.

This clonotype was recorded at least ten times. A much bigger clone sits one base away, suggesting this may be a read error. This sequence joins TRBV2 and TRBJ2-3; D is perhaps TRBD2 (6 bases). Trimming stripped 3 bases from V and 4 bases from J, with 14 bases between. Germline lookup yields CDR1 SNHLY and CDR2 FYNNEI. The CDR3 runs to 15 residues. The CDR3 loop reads CASSEVGGTSDTQYF. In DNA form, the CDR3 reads TGTGCCAGCAGTGAGGTGGGGGGAACATCAGATACGCAGTATTTT.

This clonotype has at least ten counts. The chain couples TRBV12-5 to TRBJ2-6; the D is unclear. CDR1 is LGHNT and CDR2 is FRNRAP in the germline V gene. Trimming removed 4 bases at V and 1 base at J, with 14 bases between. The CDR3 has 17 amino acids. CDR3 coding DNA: TGTGCTAGTGGTTGGCTATCCCCAGGATCTGGGGCCAACGTCCTGACTTTC. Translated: CASGWLSPGSGANVLTF.

The CDR3 DNA is TGCAGTGCCCCCTCCGGGCCCGGAGCTGTGAACACTGAAGCTTTCTTT. Protein sequence: CSAPSGPGAVNTEAFF. The V gene is TRBV20-1, the J gene TRBJ1-1; D is unresolved. The CDR3 has 16 amino acids. V was clipped by 6 bases and J by 0 bases, with 20 bases between them. The V gene's germline CDR1 is DFQATT and CDR2 SNEGSKA (reference sequence).

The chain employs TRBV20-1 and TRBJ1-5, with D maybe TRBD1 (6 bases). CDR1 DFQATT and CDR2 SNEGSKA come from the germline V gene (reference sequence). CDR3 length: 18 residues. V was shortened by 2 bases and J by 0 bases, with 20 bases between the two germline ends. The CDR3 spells CSARRELGALPSNQPQHF. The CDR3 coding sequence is TGCAGTGCTAGAAGAGAGTTGGGGGCCCTTCCTAGCAATCAGCCCCAGCATTTT.

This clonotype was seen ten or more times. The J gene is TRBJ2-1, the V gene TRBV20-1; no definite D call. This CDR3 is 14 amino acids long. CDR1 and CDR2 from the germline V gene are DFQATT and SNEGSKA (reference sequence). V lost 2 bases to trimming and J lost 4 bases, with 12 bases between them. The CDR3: CSARRPPGYNEQFF. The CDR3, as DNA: TGCAGTGCTAGAAGACCTCCTGGGTACAATGAGCAGTTCTTC.

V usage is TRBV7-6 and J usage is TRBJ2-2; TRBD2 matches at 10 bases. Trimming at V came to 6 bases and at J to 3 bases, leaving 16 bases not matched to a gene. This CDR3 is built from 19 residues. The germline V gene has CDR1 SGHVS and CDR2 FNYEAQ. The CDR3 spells CASRMLAGDQLEDTGELFF. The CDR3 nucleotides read TGTGCCAGCAGGATGCTAGCGGGAGATCAATTGGAGGACACCGGGGAGCTGTTTTTT.

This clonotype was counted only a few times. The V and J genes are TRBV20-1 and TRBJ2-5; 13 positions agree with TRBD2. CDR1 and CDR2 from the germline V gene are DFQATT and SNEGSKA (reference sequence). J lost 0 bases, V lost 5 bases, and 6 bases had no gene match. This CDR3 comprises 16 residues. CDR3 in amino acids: CSAFLGLAGNQETQYF. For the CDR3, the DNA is TGCAGTGCTTTCTTGGGACTAGCGGGGAACCAAGAGACCCAGTACTTC.